This T cell receptor (beta chain) appears in the sequencing data of a study of post-analysis software for immune sequencing data. V lost 2 bases to trimming and J lost 0 bases, with 14 bases between them. This CDR3 comprises 16 residues. Germline V CDR1 and CDR2: SEHNR, FQNEAQ (reference sequence). Study-level points and caveats: The five TRBV segments detected at higher frequency in patients than in controls included TRBV5-6, TRBV5-1 and TRBV20-1.

As regards this clonotype: Antigen: not known.

Libraries were made from TCR beta cDNA, and they carried unique molecular identifiers. MiXCR, run by TCRdb on the PCR reads, gives a single entry per CDR3 protein. This sample has about 560,000 distinct CDR3 sequences, with 44% found just once. The clonotype comes from a girl between 5 and 17 years old with multiple sclerosis. The chain carries TRBV7-9 and TRBJ2-7; D not resolved. Sequencing input: blood. The CDR3 sequence: CASSLRRLGSSYEQYF. DNA of the CDR3: TGTGCCAGCAGCTTAAGAAGACTCGGCAGCTCCTACGAGCAGTACTTC. Using reference TRBV7-9 and TRBJ2-7 for the parts outside the CDR3, the full variable domain is DTGVSQNPRHKITKRGQNVTFRCDPISEHNRLYWYRQTLGQGPEFLTYFQNEAQLEKSRLLSDRFSAERPKGSFSTLEIQRTEQGDSAMYLCASSLRRLGSSYEQYFGPGTRLTVT.